This TCR beta chain stems from a study of cytomegalovirus exposure and HLA in healthy donors. Study-wide results and caveats: The study dropped some indistinguishable V segments, TRBV6-2 and TRBV6-3 among them. Analyses of presence/absence relied on an assumption of roughly uniform sequencing depth across donors. According to a later analysis, donors in an Asian-associated ancestry cluster reportedly had fewer N-insertions than the roughly 660-donor mean.

The CDR3 spans 17 residues. From germline, CDR1 is SGHAT and CDR2 FQNNGV. Trimming cost V 5 bases and J 2 bases, with 18 bases left between them. The table lists this clone with a count of one. Its specificity is unknown. Use of 60 Vbeta and 13 Jbeta primers characterized the PCR. Original data processing: An analysis performed later counted 74 million or so unique TCR beta chains (around 9.9 million of them shared). Clones were read by immunoSEQ multiplex PCR, and TCRdb kept only the in-frame ones, dropping some. V, J and clone size reflect that table, while D and trimming were determined from the DNA. The sample consists of about 160,000 clones, 65% to 85% of them appearing once.

Input material: PBMCs. The chain joins TRBV11-2 to TRBJ2-2, with D possibly matching TRBD1 (5 bases). The source of this sequence is a male donor in good health and CMV-seropositive. The CDR3 loop is CASSPIRQGVNTGELFF. In DNA form, the CDR3 reads TGTGCCAGCAGCCCAATCCGCCAGGGTGTTAACACCGGGGAGCTGTTTTTT.